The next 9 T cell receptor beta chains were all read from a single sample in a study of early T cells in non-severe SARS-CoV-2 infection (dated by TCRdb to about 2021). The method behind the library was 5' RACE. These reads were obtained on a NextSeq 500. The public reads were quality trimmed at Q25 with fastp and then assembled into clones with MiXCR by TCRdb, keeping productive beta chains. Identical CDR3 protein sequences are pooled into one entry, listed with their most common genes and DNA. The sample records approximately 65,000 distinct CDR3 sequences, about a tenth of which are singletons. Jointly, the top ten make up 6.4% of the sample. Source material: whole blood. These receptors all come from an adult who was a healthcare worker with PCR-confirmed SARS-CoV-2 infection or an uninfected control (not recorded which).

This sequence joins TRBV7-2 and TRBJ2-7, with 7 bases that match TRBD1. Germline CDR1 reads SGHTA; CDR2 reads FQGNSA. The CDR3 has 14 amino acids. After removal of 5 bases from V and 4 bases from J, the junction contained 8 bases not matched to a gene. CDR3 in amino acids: CASSPRQGIYEQYF. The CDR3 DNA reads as TGTGCCAGCAGCCCGAGACAGGGAATTTACGAGCAGTACTTC.

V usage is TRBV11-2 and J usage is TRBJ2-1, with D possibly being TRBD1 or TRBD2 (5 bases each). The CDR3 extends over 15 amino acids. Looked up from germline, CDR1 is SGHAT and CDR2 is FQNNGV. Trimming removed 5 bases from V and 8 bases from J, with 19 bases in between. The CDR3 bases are TGTGCCAGCAGCCTCGCCGGGACCCCAATGGATGAGCAGTTCTTC. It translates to CASSLAGTPMDEQFF.

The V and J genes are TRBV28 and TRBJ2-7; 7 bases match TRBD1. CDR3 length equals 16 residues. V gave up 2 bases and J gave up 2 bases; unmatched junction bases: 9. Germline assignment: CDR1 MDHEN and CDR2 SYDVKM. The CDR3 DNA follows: TGTGCCAGCAGTTTAGGACCGGGACAGAGCACCTACGAGCAGTACTTC. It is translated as CASSLGPGQSTYEQYF.

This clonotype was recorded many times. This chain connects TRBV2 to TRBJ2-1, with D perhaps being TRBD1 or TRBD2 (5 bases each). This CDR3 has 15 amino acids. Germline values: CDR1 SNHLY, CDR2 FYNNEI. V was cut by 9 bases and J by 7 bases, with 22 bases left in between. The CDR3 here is CARGKGETRRNEQFF. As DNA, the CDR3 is TGTGCCAGGGGGAAAGGGGAGACCCGGCGGAATGAGCAGTTCTTC.

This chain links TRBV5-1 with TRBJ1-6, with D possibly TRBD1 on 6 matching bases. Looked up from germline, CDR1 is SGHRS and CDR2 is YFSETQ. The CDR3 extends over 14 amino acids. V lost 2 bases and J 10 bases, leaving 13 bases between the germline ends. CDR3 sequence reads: CASSLQGFGSPLHF. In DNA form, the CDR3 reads TGCGCCAGCAGCTTACAGGGTTTCGGGTCACCCCTCCACTTT.

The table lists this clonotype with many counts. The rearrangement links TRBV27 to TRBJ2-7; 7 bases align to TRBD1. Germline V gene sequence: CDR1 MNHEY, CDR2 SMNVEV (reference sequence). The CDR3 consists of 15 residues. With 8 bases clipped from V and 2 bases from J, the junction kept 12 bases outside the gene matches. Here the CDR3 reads CASAPYPRGPYEQYF. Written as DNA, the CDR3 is TGTGCCAGCGCGCCTTATCCAAGGGGGCCCTACGAGCAGTACTTC.

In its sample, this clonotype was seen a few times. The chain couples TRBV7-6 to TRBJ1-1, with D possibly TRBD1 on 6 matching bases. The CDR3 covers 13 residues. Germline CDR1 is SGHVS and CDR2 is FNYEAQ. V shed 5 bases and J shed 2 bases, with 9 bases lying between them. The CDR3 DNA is TGTGCCAGCAGCGCGGACAGTAACACTGAAGCTTTCTTT. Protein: CASSADSNTEAFF. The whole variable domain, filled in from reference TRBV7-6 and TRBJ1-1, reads GAGVSQSPRYKVTKRGQDVALRCDPISGHVSLYWYRQALGQGPEFLTYFNYEAQQDKSGLPNDRFSAERPEGSISTLTIQRTEQRDSAMYRCASSADSNTEAFFGQGTRLTVV.

CDR3 sequence: CASSLDPGRGDRETQYF. As DNA, the CDR3 is TGTGCCAGCAGCTTAGATCCTGGGAGGGGGGACCGAGAGACCCAGTACTTC. The chain couples TRBV11-2 to TRBJ2-5, with D perhaps matching TRBD2 (7 bases). Germline CDR1 SGHAT, CDR2 FQNNGV. V gave up 0 bases and J gave up 4 bases, with 18 bases separating them. The CDR3 extends over 17 amino acids.

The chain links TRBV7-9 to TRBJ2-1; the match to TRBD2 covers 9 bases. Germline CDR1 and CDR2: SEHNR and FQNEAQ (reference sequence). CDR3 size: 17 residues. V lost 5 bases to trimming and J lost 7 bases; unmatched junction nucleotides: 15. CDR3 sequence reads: CASSPVPLREGRNEQFF. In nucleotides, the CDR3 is TGTGCCAGCAGCCCCGTACCCTTGCGGGAGGGCCGGAATGAGCAGTTCTTC. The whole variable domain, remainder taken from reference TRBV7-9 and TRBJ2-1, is DTGVSQNPRHKITKRGQNVTFRCDPISEHNRLYWYRQTLGQGPEFLTYFQNEAQLEKSRLLSDRFSAERPKGSFSTLEIQRTEQGDSAMYLCASSPVPLREGRNEQFFGPGTRLTVL.